This TCR beta chain was profiled in a study of PD-1 blockade in classical Hodgkin lymphoma. Germline values: CDR1 SGDLS, CDR2 YYNGEE. The CDR3 loop spans 17 amino acids. Trimming left V 2 bases short and J 2 bases short, with 18 bases between. Each patient experienced a relapse that followed autologous stem cell transplantation, and brentuximab vedotin exposure varied. TCRdb keeps only in-frame clones here, not all; method: immunoSEQ multiplex PCR. The repertoire holds some 30,000 clones, with roughly 70% as singletons. This sequence was found in a human donor with classical Hodgkin lymphoma. The sample here was peripheral blood mononuclear cells (PBMCs), taken before the second cycle of nivolumab. V gene TRBV9 combines with J gene TRBJ2-3; D may be TRBD2 (7 bases). Written as DNA, the CDR3 is TGTGCCAGCAGCGTGACCCCGCCCGGGGGGCCCACAGATACGCAGTATTTT. Its translation is CASSVTPPGGPTDTQYF.